This TCR beta chain derives from a study of persistence of HIV-infected CD4 T cells. The stimulus was an HIV-1 Gag 15-mer peptide pool, roughly 1 ug/peptide/mL. Responding CD4+ T cells were sorted by upregulation of both CD40 ligand and CD69. About this clone itself: Its antigen is not known.

The immunoSEQ assay was version 4, run in survey mode. TCRdb's copy holds only in-frame clones and misses some; the assay was immunoSEQ multiplex PCR. The sample has approximately 25,000 clones, approximately 74% seen once; the top ten hold around 1.9%. Sequences were derived from CD4+ T cells sorted from PBMCs after approximately 19-hour stimulation, sampled from a patient who received antiretroviral therapy. This TCR derives from an adult man with HIV who was CMV-seropositive.

CDR3 region: CASSLHLSGNTIYF. The CDR3 DNA reads TGTGCCAGCAGTTTACATCTCTCTGGAAACACCATATATTTT. This rearrangement joins TRBV2 to TRBJ1-3; no clear D gene. Germline CDR1 SNHLY, CDR2 FYNNEI. CDR3 size: 14 residues. V was cut by 5 bases and J by 0 bases, with 8 bases left in between.